This T cell receptor beta chain was sequenced during a study of T cell responses to AZD1222 COVID-19 vaccine. Remarks on this clone: Its antigen is currently unknown.

Data came from immunoSEQ multiplex PCR; TCRdb stores just in-frame clones and leaves some out. The sample records over 25,000 clones, roughly 78% being singletons. Regarding the study as a whole: Receipt of two AZD1222 doses was followed by a rise in Spike-specific TCR breadth and depth. Baseline antibody screening turned up just a handful of seropositive AZD1222 recipients. Donors were mostly white British, more females; clonal diversity possibly underestimated. Researchers took repertoire samples only after the peak T cell response had come.

The specimen was peripheral blood, collected on day 0 of AZD1222 vaccination. The origin of this receptor is an adult in good health.

The CDR3, as DNA: TGTGCCAGCAGTTTGGGGGGTTTCAATCAGCCCCAGCATTTT. This translates into CASSLGGFNQPQHF. The chain carries TRBV28 and TRBJ1-5; D is possibly TRBD1 (5 bases). V lost 3 bases to trimming and J lost 3 bases, with 9 bases between them. The CDR3 is made up of 14 amino acids. Germline loops: CDR1 MDHEN, CDR2 SYDVKM.